This record covers a single T cell receptor (beta chain). Its antigen is unknown. A much larger clone sits a single nucleotide away, making a read error possible. The sample is drawn from a study of tumor and adjacent non-tumor tissue in lung cancer. For the study at large: The cohort had approximately 12 adenocarcinoma, a couple of squamous cell and 1 small cell patients. The patients, 9 to 11 men and roughly 5 women, were roughly 31 to 80 with stage I to III disease.

TCRbeta libraries were built with three rounds of nested PCR, modified from ARM-PCR. TCRdb re-analysed the multiplex PCR reads in MiXCR, keeping a single row per CDR3 protein. Of over 100,000 distinct CDR3 sequences listed, roughly 74% are singletons. Findings and limits, study-wide: In normal lung, the top 100 clones were significantly more dominant than in tumor. Compared with tumor, normal lung showed significantly lower TCR diversity.

RNA was extracted from bulk tissue without any cell sorting. CDR3 length: 17 amino acids. Trimming removed 4 bases from V and 10 bases from J; junction bases left unmatched: 15. CDR1 and CDR2 from the germline V gene are SGHTA and FQGNSA. The chain couples TRBV7-2 to TRBJ2-3; 12 nucleotides align to TRBD2. Sequencing was done on a sample of lung tumor tissue. The clonotype was recovered from a woman in her sixties with non-small cell lung cancer. CDR3 nucleotide sequence: TGTGCCAGCAGCTCGCAGGTGGGGACTAGCGGGTTGAACGCGCAGTATTTT. Translating it yields CASSSQVGTSGLNAQYF.